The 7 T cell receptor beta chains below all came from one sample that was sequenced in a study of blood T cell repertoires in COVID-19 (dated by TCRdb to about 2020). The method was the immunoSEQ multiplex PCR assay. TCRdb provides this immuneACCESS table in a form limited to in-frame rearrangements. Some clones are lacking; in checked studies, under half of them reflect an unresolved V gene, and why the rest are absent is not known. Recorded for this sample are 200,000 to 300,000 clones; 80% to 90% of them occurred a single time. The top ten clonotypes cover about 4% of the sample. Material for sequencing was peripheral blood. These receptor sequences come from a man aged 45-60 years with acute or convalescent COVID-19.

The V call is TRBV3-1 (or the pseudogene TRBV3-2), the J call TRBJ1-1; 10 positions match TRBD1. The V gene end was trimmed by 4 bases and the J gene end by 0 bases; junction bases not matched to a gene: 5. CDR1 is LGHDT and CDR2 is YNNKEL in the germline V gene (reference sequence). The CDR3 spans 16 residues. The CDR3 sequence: CASSLDRGLVNTEAFF. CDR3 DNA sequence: TGTGCCAGCAGCCTCGACAGGGGGCTGGTGAACACTGAAGCTTTCTTT.

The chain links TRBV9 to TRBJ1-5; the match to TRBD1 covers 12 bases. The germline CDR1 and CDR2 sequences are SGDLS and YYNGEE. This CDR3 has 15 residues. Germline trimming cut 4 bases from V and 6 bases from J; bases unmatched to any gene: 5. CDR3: CASSPGQGAAQPQHF. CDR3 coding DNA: TGTGCCAGCAGCCCGGGACAGGGGGCGGCTCAGCCCCAGCATTTT.

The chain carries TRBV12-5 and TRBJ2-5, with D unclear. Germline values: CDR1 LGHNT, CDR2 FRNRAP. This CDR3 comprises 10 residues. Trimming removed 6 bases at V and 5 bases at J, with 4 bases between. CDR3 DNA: TGTGCTAGTGGGGGCGAGACCCAGTACTTC. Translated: CASGGETQYF.

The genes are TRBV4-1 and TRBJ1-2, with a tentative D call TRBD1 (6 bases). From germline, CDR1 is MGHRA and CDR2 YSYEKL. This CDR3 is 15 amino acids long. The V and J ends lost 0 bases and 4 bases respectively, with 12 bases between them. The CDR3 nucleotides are TGCGCCAGCAGCCAAGATTACAGGGAGGGCTATGGCTACACCTTC. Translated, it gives CASSQDYREGYGYTF.

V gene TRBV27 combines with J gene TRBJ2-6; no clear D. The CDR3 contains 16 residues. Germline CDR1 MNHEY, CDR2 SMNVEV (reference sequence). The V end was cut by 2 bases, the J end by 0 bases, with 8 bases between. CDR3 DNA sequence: TGTGCCAGCAGTTTAAACGCGCCCTCTGGGGCCAACGTCCTGACTTTC. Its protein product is CASSLNAPSGANVLTF.

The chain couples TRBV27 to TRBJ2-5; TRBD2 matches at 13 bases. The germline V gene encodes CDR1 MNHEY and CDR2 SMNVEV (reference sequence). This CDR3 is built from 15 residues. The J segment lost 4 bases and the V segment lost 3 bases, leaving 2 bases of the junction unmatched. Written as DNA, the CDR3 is TGTGCCAGCAGTTTGACTAGCGGGAGGAGAGAGACCCAGTACTTC. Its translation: CASSLTSGRRETQYF.

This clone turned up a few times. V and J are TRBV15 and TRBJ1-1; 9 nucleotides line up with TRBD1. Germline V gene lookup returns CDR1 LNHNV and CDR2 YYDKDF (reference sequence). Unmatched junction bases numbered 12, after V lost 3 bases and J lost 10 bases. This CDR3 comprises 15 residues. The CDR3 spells CATSRGDRDSIRAFF. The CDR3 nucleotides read TGTGCCACCAGCAGGGGGGACAGGGACTCTATCCGAGCTTTCTTT. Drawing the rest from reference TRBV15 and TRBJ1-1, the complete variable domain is DAMVIQNPRYQVTQFGKPVTLSCSQTLNHNVMYWYQQKSSQAPKLLFHYYDKDFNNEADTPDNFQSRRPNTSFCFLDIRSPGLGDTAMYLCATSRGDRDSIRAFFGQGTRLTVV.